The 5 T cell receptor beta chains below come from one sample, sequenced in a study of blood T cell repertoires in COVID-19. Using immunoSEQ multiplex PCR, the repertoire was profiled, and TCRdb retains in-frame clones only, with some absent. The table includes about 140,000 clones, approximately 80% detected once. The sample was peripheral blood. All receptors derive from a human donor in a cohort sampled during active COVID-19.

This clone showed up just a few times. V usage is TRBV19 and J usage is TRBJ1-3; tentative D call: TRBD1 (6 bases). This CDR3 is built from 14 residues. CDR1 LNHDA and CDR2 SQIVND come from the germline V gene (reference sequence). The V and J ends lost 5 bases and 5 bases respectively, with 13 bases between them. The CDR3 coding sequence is TGTGCCAGTAGTCTTCAGGACAGTAGAAACACCATATATTTT. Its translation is CASSLQDSRNTIYF.

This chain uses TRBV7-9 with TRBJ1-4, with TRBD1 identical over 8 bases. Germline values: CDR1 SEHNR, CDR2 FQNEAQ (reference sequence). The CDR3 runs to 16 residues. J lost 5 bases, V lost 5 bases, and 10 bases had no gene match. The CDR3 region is CASSVGGGTGNEKLFF. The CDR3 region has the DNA TGTGCCAGCAGCGTCGGTGGTGGGACAGGAAATGAAAAACTGTTTTTT.

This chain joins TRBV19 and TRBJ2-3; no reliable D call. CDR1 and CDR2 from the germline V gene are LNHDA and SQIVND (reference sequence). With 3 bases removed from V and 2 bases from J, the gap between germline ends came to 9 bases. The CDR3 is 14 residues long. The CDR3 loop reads CASSMAATTDTQYF. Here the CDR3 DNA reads TGTGCCAGTAGTATGGCGGCCACCACAGATACGCAGTATTTT.

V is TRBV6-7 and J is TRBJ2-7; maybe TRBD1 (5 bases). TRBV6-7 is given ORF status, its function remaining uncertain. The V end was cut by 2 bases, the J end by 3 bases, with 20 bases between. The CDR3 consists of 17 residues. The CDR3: CASSYLPQEDVDYEQYF. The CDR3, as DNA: TGTGCCAGCAGTTACCTCCCACAGGAAGATGTAGACTACGAGCAGTACTTC.

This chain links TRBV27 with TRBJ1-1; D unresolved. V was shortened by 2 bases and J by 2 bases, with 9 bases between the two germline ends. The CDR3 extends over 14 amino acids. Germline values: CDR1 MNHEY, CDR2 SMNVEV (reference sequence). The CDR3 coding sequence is TGTGCCAGCAGTTTAGGAGCGGGTAACACTGAAGCTTTCTTT. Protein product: CASSLGAGNTEAFF.